The T cell receptor beta chain under discussion was sequenced for a study of cytomegalovirus exposure and HLA in healthy donors. Although they were nominally healthy when sampled, donors likely had unrecorded immune exposures. Turning to this clone: Antigen unknown.

V was clipped by 5 bases and J by 2 bases, with 13 bases between them. In germline, CDR1 is SGHAT, CDR2 FQNNGV. The CDR3 covers 14 residues. Broader study findings: Many donors carried some public TCRs, although rarity characterized most TCR sequences. The authors listed about 170 TCR beta chains as cytomegalovirus-associated.

Both 60 Vbeta primers and 13 Jbeta primers went into the PCR. Here immunoSEQ multiplex PCR was the method, and the copy in TCRdb shows in-frame clones only, minus some. The data hold 40,000 or so clones, with approximately 91% observed a single time. V and J are TRBV11-2 and TRBJ2-7; D possibly corresponds to TRBD1 (5 bases). Input material: PBMCs. The TCR comes from a woman aged 18-29 years in good health and CMV-seronegative. DNA of the CDR3: TGTGCCAGCAGCCCTACGGCCAGGGCCTACGAGCAGTACTTC. This sequence encodes CASSPTARAYEQYF.